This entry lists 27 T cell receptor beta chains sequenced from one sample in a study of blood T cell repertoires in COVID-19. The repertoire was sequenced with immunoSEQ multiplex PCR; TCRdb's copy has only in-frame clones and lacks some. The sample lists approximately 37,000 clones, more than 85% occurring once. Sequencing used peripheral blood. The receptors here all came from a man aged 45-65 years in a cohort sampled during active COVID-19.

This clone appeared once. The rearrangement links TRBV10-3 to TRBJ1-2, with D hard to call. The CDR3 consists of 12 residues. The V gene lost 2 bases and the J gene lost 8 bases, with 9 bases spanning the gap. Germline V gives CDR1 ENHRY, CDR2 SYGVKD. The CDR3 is CAISEPTAGYTF. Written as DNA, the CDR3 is TGTGCCATCAGTGAGCCTACAGCCGGCTACACCTTC.

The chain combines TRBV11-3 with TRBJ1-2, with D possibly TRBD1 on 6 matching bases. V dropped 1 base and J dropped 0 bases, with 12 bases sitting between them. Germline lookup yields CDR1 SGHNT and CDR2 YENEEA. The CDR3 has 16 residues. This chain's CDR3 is CASSLGVRGPNYGYTF. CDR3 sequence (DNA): TGTGCCAGCAGCTTAGGGGTCAGGGGCCCTAACTATGGCTACACCTTC.

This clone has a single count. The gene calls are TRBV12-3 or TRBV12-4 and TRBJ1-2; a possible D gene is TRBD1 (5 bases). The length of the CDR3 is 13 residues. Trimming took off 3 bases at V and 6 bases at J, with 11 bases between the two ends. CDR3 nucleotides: TGTGCCAGCAGTTTGGGGGGGGTGGATGGCTACACCTTC. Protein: CASSLGGVDGYTF.

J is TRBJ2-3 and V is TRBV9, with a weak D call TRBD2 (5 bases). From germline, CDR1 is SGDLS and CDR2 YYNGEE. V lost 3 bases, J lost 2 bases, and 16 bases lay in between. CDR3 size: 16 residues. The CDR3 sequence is CASSGRRAEPTDTQYF. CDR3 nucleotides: TGTGCCAGCAGCGGGAGGCGAGCGGAGCCCACAGATACGCAGTATTTT.

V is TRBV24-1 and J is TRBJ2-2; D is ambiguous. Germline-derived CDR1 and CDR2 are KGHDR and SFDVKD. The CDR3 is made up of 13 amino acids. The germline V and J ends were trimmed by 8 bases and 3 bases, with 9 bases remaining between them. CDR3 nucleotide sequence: TGTGCCACCACCTCGCCGGACACCGGGGAGCTGTTTTTT. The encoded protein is CATTSPDTGELFF.

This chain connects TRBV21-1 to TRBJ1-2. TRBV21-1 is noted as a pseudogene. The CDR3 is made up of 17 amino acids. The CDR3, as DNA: TGTGCCAGCAAATCTCAGGGAGCGACTAGGCCCCCTCTTGGCTACACCTTC. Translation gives CASKSQGATRPPLGYTF.

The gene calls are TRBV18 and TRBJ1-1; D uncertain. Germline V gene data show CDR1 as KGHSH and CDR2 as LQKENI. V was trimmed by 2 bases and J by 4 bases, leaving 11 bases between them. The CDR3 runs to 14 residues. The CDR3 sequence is CASSPSPTSTEAFF. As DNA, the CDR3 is TGTGCCAGCTCACCAAGCCCAACGAGCACTGAAGCTTTCTTT.

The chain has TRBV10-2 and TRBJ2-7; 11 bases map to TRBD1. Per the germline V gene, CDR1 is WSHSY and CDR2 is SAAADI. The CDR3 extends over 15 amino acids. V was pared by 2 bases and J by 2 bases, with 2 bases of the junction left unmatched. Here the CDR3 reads CASSEGTGGAYEQYF. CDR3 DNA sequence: TGCGCCAGCAGTGAGGGGACAGGGGGTGCCTACGAGCAGTACTTC.

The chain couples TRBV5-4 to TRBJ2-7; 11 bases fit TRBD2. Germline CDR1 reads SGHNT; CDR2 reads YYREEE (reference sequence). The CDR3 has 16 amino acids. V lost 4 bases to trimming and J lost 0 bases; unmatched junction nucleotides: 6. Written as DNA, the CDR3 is TGTGCCAGCAGCAAAGGGACTAGCGGAATCTCCTACGAGCAGTACTTC. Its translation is CASSKGTSGISYEQYF.

CDR3 in DNA: TGTGCCAGCACCACCGGACAGGGGGCATGGACTGAAGCTTTCTTT. This encodes CASTTGQGAWTEAFF. The chain combines TRBV6-5 with TRBJ1-1; the match to TRBD1 covers 11 bases. This CDR3 has 15 amino acids. The germline CDR1 and CDR2 sequences are MNHEY and SVGAGI. V was pared by 7 bases and J by 5 bases, with 9 bases of the junction left unmatched.

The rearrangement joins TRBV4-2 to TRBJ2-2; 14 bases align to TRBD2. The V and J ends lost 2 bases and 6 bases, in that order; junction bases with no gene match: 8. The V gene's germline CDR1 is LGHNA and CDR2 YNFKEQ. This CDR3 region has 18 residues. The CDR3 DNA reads TGTGCCAGCAGCCAACCCCAGCGACTAGCGGGAGGGTCCGGGGAGCTGTTTTTT. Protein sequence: CASSQPQRLAGGSGELFF.

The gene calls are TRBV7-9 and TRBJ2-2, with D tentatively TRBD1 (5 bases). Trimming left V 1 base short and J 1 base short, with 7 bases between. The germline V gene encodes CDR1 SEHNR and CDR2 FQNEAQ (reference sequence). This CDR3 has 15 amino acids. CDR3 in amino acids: CASSLGTLNTGELFF. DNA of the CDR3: TGTGCCAGCAGCTTAGGGACACTGAACACCGGGGAGCTGTTTTTT.

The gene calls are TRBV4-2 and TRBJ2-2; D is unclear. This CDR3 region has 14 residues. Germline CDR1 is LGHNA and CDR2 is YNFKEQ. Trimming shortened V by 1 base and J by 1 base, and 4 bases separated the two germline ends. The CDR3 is CASSQGRNTGELFF. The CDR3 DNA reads TGTGCCAGCAGCCAAGGGAGGAACACCGGGGAGCTGTTTTTT.

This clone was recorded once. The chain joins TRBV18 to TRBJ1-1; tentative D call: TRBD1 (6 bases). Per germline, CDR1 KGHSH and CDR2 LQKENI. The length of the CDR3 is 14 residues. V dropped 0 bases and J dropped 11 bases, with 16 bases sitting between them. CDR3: CASSPPQGFVSAFF. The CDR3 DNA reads TGTGCCAGCTCACCACCTCAGGGGTTCGTGTCGGCTTTCTTT.

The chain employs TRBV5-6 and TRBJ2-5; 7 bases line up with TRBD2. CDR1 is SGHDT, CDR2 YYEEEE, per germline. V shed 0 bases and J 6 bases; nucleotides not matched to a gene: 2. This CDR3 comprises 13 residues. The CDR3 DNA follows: TGTGCCAGCAGCTTGGAACTAGCGAAGACCCAGTACTTC. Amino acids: CASSLELAKTQYF.

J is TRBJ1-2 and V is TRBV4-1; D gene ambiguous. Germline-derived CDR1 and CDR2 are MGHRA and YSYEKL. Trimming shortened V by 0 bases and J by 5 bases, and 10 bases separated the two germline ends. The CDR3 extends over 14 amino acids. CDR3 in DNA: TGCGCCAGCAGCCAAGAACTAGCCAGTTATGGCTACACCTTC. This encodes CASSQELASYGYTF.

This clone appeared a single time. The CDR3 coding sequence is TGTGCCAGCAGCCTGGGACAGGGGGTCGGCCCTGGGAATGAGCAGTTCTTC. Its protein product is CASSLGQGVGPGNEQFF. V is TRBV7-9 and J is TRBJ2-1; 11 bases line up with TRBD1. The ends lost 5 bases at V and 7 bases at J; junction bases unmatched: 13. Per germline, CDR1 SEHNR and CDR2 FQNEAQ (reference sequence). The CDR3 runs to 17 residues.

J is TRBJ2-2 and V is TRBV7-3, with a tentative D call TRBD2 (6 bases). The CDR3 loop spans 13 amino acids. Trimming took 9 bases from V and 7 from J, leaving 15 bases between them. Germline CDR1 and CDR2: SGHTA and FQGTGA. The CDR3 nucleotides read TGTGCCAGACTCATAGGACTAAACGGGGAGCTGTTTTTT. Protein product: CARLIGLNGELFF. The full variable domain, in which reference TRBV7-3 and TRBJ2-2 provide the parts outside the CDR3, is GAGVSQTPSNKVTEKGKYVELRCDPISGHTALYWYRQSLGQGPEFLIYFQGTGAADDSGLPNDRFFAVRPEGSVSTLKIQRTERGDSAVYLCARLIGLNGELFFGEGSRLTVL.

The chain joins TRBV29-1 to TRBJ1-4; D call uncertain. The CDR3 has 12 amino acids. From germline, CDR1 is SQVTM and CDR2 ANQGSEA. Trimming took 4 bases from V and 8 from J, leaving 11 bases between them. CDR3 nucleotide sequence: TGCAGCGTTGGTGGAGGAGGGGAAAAACTGTTTTTT. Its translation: CSVGGGGEKLFF.

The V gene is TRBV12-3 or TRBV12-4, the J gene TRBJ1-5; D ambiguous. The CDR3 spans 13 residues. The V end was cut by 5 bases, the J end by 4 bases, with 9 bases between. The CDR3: CASSPSPNQPQHF. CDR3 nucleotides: TGTGCCAGCAGTCCTAGTCCAAATCAGCCCCAGCATTTT.

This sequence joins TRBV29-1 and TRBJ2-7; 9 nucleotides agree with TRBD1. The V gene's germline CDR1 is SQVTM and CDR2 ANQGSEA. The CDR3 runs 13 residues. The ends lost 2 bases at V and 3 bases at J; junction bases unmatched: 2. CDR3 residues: CSVEKGQGYEQYF. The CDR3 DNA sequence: TGCAGCGTTGAAAAGGGACAGGGCTACGAGCAGTACTTC.

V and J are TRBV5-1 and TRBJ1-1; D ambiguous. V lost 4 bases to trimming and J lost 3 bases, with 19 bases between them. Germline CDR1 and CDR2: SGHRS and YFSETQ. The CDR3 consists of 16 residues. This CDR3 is CASSPRRPAEDTEAFF. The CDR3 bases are TGCGCCAGCAGCCCCCGGCGACCCGCAGAGGACACTGAAGCTTTCTTT.

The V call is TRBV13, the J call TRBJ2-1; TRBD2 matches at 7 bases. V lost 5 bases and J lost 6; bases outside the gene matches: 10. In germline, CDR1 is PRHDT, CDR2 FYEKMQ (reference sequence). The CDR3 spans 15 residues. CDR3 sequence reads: CASSHVREGSNEQFF. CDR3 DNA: TGTGCCAGCAGCCACGTCAGGGAGGGGTCCAATGAGCAGTTCTTC. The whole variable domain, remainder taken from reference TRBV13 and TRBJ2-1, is AAGVIQSPRHLIKEKRETATLKCYPIPRHDTVYWYQQGPGQDPQFLISFYEKMQSDKGSIPDRFSAQQFSDYHSELNMSSLELGDSALYFCASSHVREGSNEQFFGPGTRLTVL.

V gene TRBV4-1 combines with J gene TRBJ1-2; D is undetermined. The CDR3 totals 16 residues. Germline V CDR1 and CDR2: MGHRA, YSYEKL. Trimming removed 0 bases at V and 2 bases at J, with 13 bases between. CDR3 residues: CASSQDNVPGNYGYTF. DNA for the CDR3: TGCGCCAGCAGCCAAGATAACGTCCCGGGGAACTATGGCTACACCTTC.

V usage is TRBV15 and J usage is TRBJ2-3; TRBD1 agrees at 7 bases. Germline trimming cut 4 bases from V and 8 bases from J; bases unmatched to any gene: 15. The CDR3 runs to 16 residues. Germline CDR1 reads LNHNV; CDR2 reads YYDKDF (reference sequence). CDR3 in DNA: TGTGCCACCAGCATTAATAACCGGGACAGTGAGGGTACGCAGTATTTT. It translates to CATSINNRDSEGTQYF. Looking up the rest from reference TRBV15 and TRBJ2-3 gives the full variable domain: DAMVIQNPRYQVTQFGKPVTLSCSQTLNHNVMYWYQQKSSQAPKLLFHYYDKDFNNEADTPDNFQSRRPNTSFCFLDIRSPGLGDTAMYLCATSINNRDSEGTQYFGPGTRLTVL.

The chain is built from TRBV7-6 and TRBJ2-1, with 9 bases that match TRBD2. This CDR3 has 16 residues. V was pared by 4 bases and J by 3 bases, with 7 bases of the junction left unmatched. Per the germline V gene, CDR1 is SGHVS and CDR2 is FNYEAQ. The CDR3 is CASSSLAGASYNEQFF. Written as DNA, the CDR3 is TGTGCCAGCAGCTCGTTAGCGGGGGCCAGCTACAATGAGCAGTTCTTC.

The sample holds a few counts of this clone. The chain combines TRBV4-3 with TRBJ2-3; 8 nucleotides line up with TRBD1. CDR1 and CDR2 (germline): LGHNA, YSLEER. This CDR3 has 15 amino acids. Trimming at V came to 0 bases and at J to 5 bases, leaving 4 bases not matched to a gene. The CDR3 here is CASSQDPGGRDTQYF. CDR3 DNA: TGCGCCAGCAGCCAAGATCCAGGGGGCAGAGATACGCAGTATTTT.